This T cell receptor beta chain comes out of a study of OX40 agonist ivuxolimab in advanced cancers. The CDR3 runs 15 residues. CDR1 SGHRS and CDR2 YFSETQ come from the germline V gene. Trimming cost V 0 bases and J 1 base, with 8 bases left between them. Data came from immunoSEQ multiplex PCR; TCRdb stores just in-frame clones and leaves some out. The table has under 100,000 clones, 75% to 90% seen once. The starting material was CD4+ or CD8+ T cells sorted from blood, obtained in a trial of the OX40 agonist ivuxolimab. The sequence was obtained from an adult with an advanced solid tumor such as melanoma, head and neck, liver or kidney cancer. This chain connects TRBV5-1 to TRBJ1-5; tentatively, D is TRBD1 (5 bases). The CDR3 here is CASSLGGLSNQPQHF. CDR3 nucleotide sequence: TGCGCCAGCAGCTTGGGGGGACTGAGCAATCAGCCCCAGCATTTT.